A single sample gave rise to the 15 T cell receptor beta chains below, sequenced in a study of low-dose radiotherapy and immunotherapy resistance in tumors (dated by TCRdb to the early 2020s). Sequencing used an Illumina MiniSeq. An approximately 19-cycle PCR with Phusion amplified the TCRs, pairing a constant-region primer with the adapter that was attached to the V primers. TCRdb reprocessing: public reads trimmed at Q25 with fastp, clones called with MiXCR, in-frame beta chains kept. All rows with the same CDR3 protein become a single entry with the most common DNA and genes. The sample table holds about 46,000 distinct CDR3 sequences, of which 12% were seen once. The biggest ten clones account for about 6.2% of the sample. The meaning of the sample's time point label: before trial treatment. The source material was PBMCs, sampled before treatment. The receptors shown here come from a female donor with ovarian cancer.

In the case of this clonotype: This likely came from a read error, as a far larger clone is one base away. The CDR3 loop is CASSPRTGQRSYEQFF. CDR3 nucleotides: TGTGCCAGCAGTCCACGGACGGGACAACGCTCCTACGAGCAGTTCTTC. The chain employs TRBV12-3 or TRBV12-4 and TRBJ2-1; a weak D match, TRBD1 (6 bases). The germline V and J ends were trimmed by 5 bases and 10 bases, with 24 bases remaining between them. The CDR3 has 16 amino acids.

This clonotype has at least ten counts. The CDR3 region has the DNA TGTGCCAGCACTATCTCTAAGCCCAGCCGCCTCTCCTACAATGAGCAGTTCTTC. Its protein is CASTISKPSRLSYNEQFF. The chain is built from TRBV7-4 and TRBJ2-1, with unresolved D. The CDR3 totals 18 residues. The germline V gene encodes CDR1 SGHVT and CDR2 SQSDAQ. With 7 bases removed from V and 0 bases from J, the gap between germline ends came to 22 bases.

This clonotype has a handful of counts. The chain recombines TRBV9 with TRBJ2-3; 7 positions agree with TRBD2. This CDR3 region has 14 residues. Germline assignment: CDR1 SGDLS and CDR2 YYNGEE. Germline trimming cut 3 bases from V and 2 bases from J; bases unmatched to any gene: 3. As DNA, the CDR3 is TGTGCCAGCAGCGCGGGGGGAATCACAGATACGCAGTATTTT. Its translation is CASSAGGITDTQYF.

V gene TRBV10-3 combines with J gene TRBJ2-1; perhaps TRBD1 as D (7 bases). Trimming took off 7 bases at V and 6 bases at J, with 10 bases between the two ends. The CDR3 covers 12 residues. The germline V gene encodes CDR1 ENHRY and CDR2 SYGVKD. CDR3 protein: CAITQGGNEQFF. Here the CDR3 DNA reads TGTGCCATCACTCAGGGGGGCAATGAGCAGTTCTTC.

On this clonotype: This likely stems from a read error, as it lies one base from a far larger clone. The chain uses TRBV6-8 and TRBJ2-7, with 7 nucleotides matching TRBD2. Trimming took 5 bases from V and 3 from J; bases not matched to a gene: 28. This CDR3 contains 21 residues. The germline V gene encodes CDR1 MNHGY and CDR2 SAAAGT. The CDR3 region has the DNA TGTGCCAGCAGTGAAGGGTCGTTGCGCTTCTCGACGGCTAGCGGCATCTACGAGCAGTACTTC. Its protein product is CASSEGSLRFSTASGIYEQYF.

This clonotype was found many times. The V gene is TRBV18, the J gene TRBJ1-3, with TRBD1 matching 7 bases. The V segment lost 4 bases and the J segment 4 bases; nucleotides outside the gene matches: 4. The germline gives CDR1 KGHSH, CDR2 LQKENI. This CDR3 region has 14 residues. This CDR3 is CASSLGTEGNTIYF. In DNA, the CDR3 is TGTGCCAGCTCACTCGGGACAGAAGGAAACACCATATATTTT.

This clonotype was picked up many times. This chain connects TRBV30 to TRBJ1-1; the D is unclear. The CDR3 consists of 13 residues. Germline V gene sequence: CDR1 GTSNPN, CDR2 SVGIG (reference sequence). Trimming shortened V by 5 bases and J by 1 base, and 11 bases separated the two germline ends. The CDR3 region has the DNA TGTGCCTGGGCACCGGGAACGAACACTGAAGCTTTCTTT. This codes for CAWAPGTNTEAFF.

This clonotype has at least ten counts. DNA for the CDR3: TGCAGCGTTGTGGCCCTCCCTGAAGCTTTCTTT. Amino acids: CSVVALPEAFF. The V and J genes are TRBV29-1 and TRBJ1-1, with D unresolved. The CDR3 runs 11 residues. Per the germline V gene, CDR1 is SQVTM and CDR2 is ANQGSEA. Trimming took off 4 bases at V and 6 bases at J, with 9 bases between the two ends. The full variable domain, in which reference TRBV29-1 and TRBJ1-1 provide the parts outside the CDR3, is SAVISQKPSRDICQRGTSLTIQCQVDSQVTMMFWYRQQPGQSLTLIATANQGSEATYESGFVIDKFPISRPNLTFSTLTVSNMSPEDSSIYLCSVVALPEAFFGQGTRLTVV.

Many counts were recorded for this clonotype. This chain joins TRBV15 and TRBJ2-7; D is unclear. Germline-derived CDR1 and CDR2 are LNHNV and YYDKDF (reference sequence). Trimming took off 0 bases at V and 0 bases at J, with 15 bases between the two ends. This CDR3 is built from 17 residues. CDR3 bases: TGTGCCACCAGCAGAGATGTTACCCTAAAGACCTCCTACGAGCAGTACTTC. It translates to CATSRDVTLKTSYEQYF.

The sample holds many counts of this clonotype. DNA of the CDR3: TGTGCCAGCAGCAAACAGGGGCCTAGCGGGGGACCGAGCTCCTACAATGAGCAGTTCTTC. It is translated as CASSKQGPSGGPSSYNEQFF. The V and J genes are TRBV7-2 and TRBJ2-1, with 10 bases fitting TRBD2. V was pared by 5 bases and J by 0 bases, with 16 bases of the junction left unmatched. The CDR3 extends over 20 amino acids. Germline values: CDR1 SGHTA, CDR2 FQGNSA.

This clonotype came up a few times. The chain joins TRBV20-1 to TRBJ2-7; 9 positions match TRBD2. The CDR3 is 13 amino acids. With V trimmed by 6 bases and J by 6 bases, 9 bases remained unmatched. Germline loops: CDR1 DFQATT, CDR2 SNEGSKA (reference sequence). CDR3: CSATPGLAFEQYF. In DNA, the CDR3 is TGCAGTGCGACTCCGGGACTAGCTTTCGAGCAGTACTTC.

This clonotype has a count of ten or more. The chain recombines TRBV11-1 with TRBJ1-1; D unresolved. The V gene's germline CDR1 is SGHAT and CDR2 FQDESV (reference sequence). The CDR3 runs 12 residues. V was pared by 3 bases and J by 5 bases, with 7 bases between. CDR3 nucleotides: TGTGCCAGCAGCTTTGAGGCGACTGAAGCTTTCTTT. Translating it yields CASSFEATEAFF.

The table lists this clonotype with many counts. This chain joins TRBV5-1 and TRBJ2-7, with a weak D call TRBD1 (6 bases). V gave up 2 bases and J gave up 4 bases, with 13 bases separating them. The germline V gene encodes CDR1 SGHRS and CDR2 YFSETQ. The CDR3 covers 14 residues. The DNA of the CDR3 is TGCGCCAGCAGCTTCATAGACAGGATTTACGAGCAGTACTTC. This sequence encodes CASSFIDRIYEQYF.

This clonotype was observed at least ten times. The genes are TRBV7-3 and TRBJ2-1, with 7 bases matching TRBD1. Germline trimming cut 5 bases from V and 4 bases from J; bases unmatched to any gene: 8. There are 15 residues in the CDR3. Germline CDR1 and CDR2: SGHTA and FQGTGA. The chain's CDR3 is CASSHMGQFYNEQFF. The DNA of the CDR3 is TGTGCCAGCAGCCATATGGGACAGTTTTACAATGAGCAGTTCTTC.

Turning to this clonotype: A single base is all that separates this from a far larger clone, so a read error is likely. This chain uses TRBV7-2 with TRBJ2-4, with 15 bases identical to TRBD2. The V gene end was trimmed by 5 bases and the J gene end by 13 bases; junction bases not matched to a gene: 9. The CDR3 covers 15 residues. Germline lookup yields CDR1 SGHTA and CDR2 FQGNSA. The CDR3 here is CASSASGLAGGEQYF. For the CDR3, the DNA is TGTGCCAGCAGCGCCTCTGGACTAGCGGGGGGGGAGCAGTACTTC.